The 31 T cell receptor beta chains below all came from one sample that was sequenced in a study of regulatory T cells in long-lasting Graves disease. HTBI primers from iRepertoire and Arm-PCR of CDR3 regions yielded the TCR beta libraries. TCRdb re-derived calls from the multiplex PCR reads in MiXCR, one entry per CDR3 protein. The sample has 400,000 to 450,000 distinct CDR3 sequences, 16% seen once. Time point described: newly diagnosed GD, antithyroid drugs for less than 3 months. PBMC-derived RNA was used for the TCR library. The same data also contributed to another study, on T cells in Graves' hyperthyroidism and ophthalmopathy.

Source: peripheral blood mononuclear cells (PBMCs), taken at new diagnosis, from a patient treated with antithyroid drugs. The source of these receptors is a young woman with Graves disease.

Ten or more counts support this clonotype. CDR3 nucleotide sequence: TGCAGCGCTAAGACAGGCGTTAACACTGAAGCTTTCTTT. This encodes CSAKTGVNTEAFF. The chain carries TRBV29-1 and TRBJ1-1, with a possible D match to TRBD1 (6 bases). Germline CDR1 SQVTM, CDR2 ANQGSEA. The CDR3 totals 13 residues. V dropped 7 bases and J dropped 2 bases, with 14 bases sitting between them. Using reference TRBV29-1 and TRBJ1-1 for the parts outside the CDR3, the full variable domain is SAVISQKPSRDICQRGTSLTIQCQVDSQVTMMFWYRQQPGQSLTLIATANQGSEATYESGFVIDKFPISRPNLTFSTLTVSNMSPEDSSIYLCSAKTGVNTEAFFGQGTRLTVV.

This clonotype appeared many times. The rearrangement links TRBV11-2 to TRBJ2-5; no definite D call. This CDR3 is 11 amino acids long. Looked up from germline, CDR1 is SGHAT and CDR2 is FQNNGV. Trimming shortened V by 1 base and J by 7 bases, and 4 bases separated the two germline ends. The CDR3 region is CASSLAGTQYF. The CDR3 DNA follows: TGTGCCAGCAGCTTAGCAGGGACCCAGTACTTC.

This clonotype appeared many times. V is TRBV6-5 and J is TRBJ2-1, with 9 bases aligning to TRBD2. The CDR3 extends over 14 amino acids. V trimming: 2 bases; J trimming: 8 bases; junction bases outside the gene matches: 4. The germline gives CDR1 MNHEY, CDR2 SVGAGI. DNA for the CDR3: TGTGCCAGCAGTTACCCGGGACTAGCCCATGAGCAGTTCTTC. Its translation: CASSYPGLAHEQFF.

This clonotype was detected ten times or more. This chain connects TRBV6-1 to TRBJ2-5; D possibly corresponds to TRBD1 (5 bases). There are 15 residues in the CDR3. CDR1 is MNHNS, CDR2 SASEGT, per germline. The V and J ends lost 7 bases and 5 bases respectively, with 20 bases between them. The CDR3 loop reads CASIITEGASETQYF. In DNA form, the CDR3 reads TGTGCCAGCATTATCACTGAAGGGGCTTCGGAGACCCAGTACTTC.

This clonotype has at least ten counts. The gene calls are TRBV28 and TRBJ2-7; 7 bases map to TRBD2. The germline V gene encodes CDR1 MDHEN and CDR2 SYDVKM. The trim removed 1 base at V and 2 bases at J, leaving 2 bases unmatched. This CDR3 has 14 amino acids. The CDR3 coding sequence is TGTGCCAGCAGTTTATCTAGCGGAACCTACGAGCAGTACTTC. Encoded protein: CASSLSSGTYEQYF.

This clonotype has more than one count but fewer than ten. The J gene is TRBJ2-2, the V gene TRBV7-9; D is perhaps TRBD2 (6 bases). Trimming took 2 bases from V and 5 from J, leaving 15 bases between them. CDR1 and CDR2 from the germline V gene are SEHNR and FQNEAQ (reference sequence). The CDR3 runs 16 residues. The DNA for the CDR3 is TGTGCCAGCAGCTTATCTGGCGGAGGGGTGACCGGGGAGCTGTTTTTT. Its translation: CASSLSGGGVTGELFF.

This rearrangement joins TRBV5-1 to TRBJ1-1; possible D gene TRBD1, 5 bases. The CDR3 length is 15 residues. Trimming pared 4 bases from V and 2 bases from J, leaving 15 bases between. CDR1 and CDR2 (germline): SGHRS, YFSETQ. CDR3 in amino acids: CASSTHQGTNTEAFF. The CDR3 coding sequence is TGCGCCAGCAGCACCCACCAGGGAACTAACACTGAAGCTTTCTTT.

This clonotype was picked up a small number of times. The V call is TRBV7-9, the J call TRBJ2-5; 11 bases line up with TRBD1. The germline V gene has CDR1 SEHNR and CDR2 FQNEAQ (reference sequence). V lost 4 bases, J lost 4 bases, and 8 bases stayed unmatched. The length of the CDR3 is 16 residues. The chain's CDR3 is CASSSIGQGAGETQYF. CDR3 sequence (DNA): TGTGCCAGCAGCTCTATTGGACAGGGGGCAGGAGAGACCCAGTACTTC.

This clonotype was seen at least ten times. CDR3 nucleotide sequence: TGTGCCACCAGTGATCCAACTTCGAGACTAGCGGGATCGGTCAATGAGCAGTTCTTC. Amino acid sequence: CATSDPTSRLAGSVNEQFF. This chain uses TRBV24-1 with TRBJ2-1; TRBD2 matches 11 bases. Per the germline V gene, CDR1 is KGHDR and CDR2 is SFDVKD. The CDR3 is made up of 19 amino acids. The J segment lost 6 bases and the V segment lost 3 bases, leaving 15 bases of the junction unmatched.

This clonotype was seen more than once but under ten times. This chain uses TRBV29-1 with TRBJ2-1, with 7 bases aligning to TRBD2. There are 16 residues in the CDR3. After removal of 6 bases from V and 1 base from J, the junction contained 12 bases not matched to a gene. Looked up from germline, CDR1 is SQVTM and CDR2 is ANQGSEA. This CDR3 is CSVHRPLGGSYNEQFF. The CDR3 nucleotides are TGCAGCGTCCACCGGCCTCTGGGGGGGTCCTACAATGAGCAGTTCTTC.

This clonotype was counted once. This sequence joins TRBV7-3 and TRBJ2-7; 9 bases are a match to TRBD1. J lost 3 bases, V lost 5 bases, and 17 bases had no gene match. The CDR3 has 18 residues. Per the germline V gene, CDR1 is SGHTA and CDR2 is FQGTGA. CDR3 nucleotides: TGTGCCAGCAGCGCACGTGCCGGGACAGGGTTAAGGGACTACGAGCAGTACTTC. As protein: CASSARAGTGLRDYEQYF.

This clonotype turned up a few times. The chain carries TRBV7-9 and TRBJ2-4; D perhaps matches TRBD2 (6 bases). The ends were cut back, 5 bases at V and 0 bases at J, with 26 bases in the middle. Germline lookup yields CDR1 SEHNR and CDR2 FQNEAQ (reference sequence). The CDR3 consists of 20 residues. The CDR3 DNA reads TGTGCCAGCAGCCAAGACGGGCGGGGCCGCGACATACTAGCCAAAAACATTCAGTACTTC. It specifies CASSQDGRGRDILAKNIQYF.

This clonotype has at least ten counts. The chain couples TRBV28 to TRBJ1-5; D is unresolved. CDR3 length: 11 residues. V was clipped by 6 bases and J by 2 bases, with 2 bases between them. CDR1 and CDR2 (germline): MDHEN, SYDVKM. The CDR3 loop is CASRRNQPQHF. The CDR3 DNA is TGTGCCAGCAGACGCAATCAGCCCCAGCATTTT.

This clonotype occurred a few times. One end of the junction varies from germline; a read error may be responsible. The CDR3 nucleotides are TGTGCCGGCAGTTTCCGGACAGGAACATCACCCCTCCACTTT. This translates into CAGSFRTGTSPLHF. The rearrangement joins TRBV27 to TRBJ1-6, with 7 bases lining up with TRBD1. The CDR3 covers 14 residues. Germline V CDR1 and CDR2: MNHEY, SMNVEV (reference sequence).

This clonotype was recorded many times. J is TRBJ1-1 and V is TRBV28, with a tentative D call TRBD1 (5 bases). This CDR3 region has 13 residues. Germline CDR1 and CDR2: MDHEN and SYDVKM. V lost 5 bases and J lost 11, with 18 bases in between. CDR3 sequence: CASSQLGGVVAFF. The CDR3 DNA sequence: TGTGCCAGCAGTCAACTGGGGGGAGTCGTGGCTTTCTTT.

This clonotype was recorded at least ten times. This chain joins TRBV11-3 and TRBJ2-2; tentatively, D is TRBD1 (6 bases). Germline assignment: CDR1 SGHNT and CDR2 YENEEA. The ends were cut back, 5 bases at V and 6 bases at J, with 13 bases in the middle. This CDR3 spans 14 amino acids. CDR3 sequence: CASSQQYRAGELFF. The CDR3 DNA reads as TGTGCCAGCAGCCAACAATACAGGGCCGGGGAGCTGTTTTTT.

This clonotype was picked up many times. The CDR3 is CASSLEPYGGNTEAFF. DNA for the CDR3: TGTGCCAGCAGCCTAGAGCCGTATGGGGGGAACACTGAAGCTTTCTTT. This chain joins TRBV3-1 and TRBJ1-1, with a possible D match to TRBD1 (5 bases). The CDR3 runs to 16 residues. The V and J ends lost 4 bases and 1 base respectively, with 16 bases between them. Germline CDR1 and CDR2: LGHDT and YNNKEL (reference sequence).

V gene TRBV20-1 combines with J gene TRBJ2-7, with D maybe TRBD2 (5 bases). The CDR3 loop spans 15 amino acids. The germline V and J ends were trimmed by 0 bases and 1 base, with 13 bases remaining between them. Per germline, CDR1 DFQATT and CDR2 SNEGSKA (reference sequence). CDR3 in amino acids: CSAREDGILSYEQYF. The CDR3 DNA reads TGCAGTGCTAGAGAGGACGGGATTCTATCCTACGAGCAGTACTTC.

In its sample, this clonotype was seen a few times. This chain joins TRBV3-1 and TRBJ2-3, with 14 nucleotides matching TRBD2. Germline V gene sequence: CDR1 LGHDT, CDR2 YNNKEL (reference sequence). There are 18 residues in the CDR3. Losses at the gene ends were 3 bases for V and 4 bases for J; bases not matched to a gene: 9. Here the CDR3 DNA reads TGTGCCAGCAGCCACGGGACTAGCGGGAGTAGGGCGGCAGATACGCAGTATTTT. Its protein product is CASSHGTSGSRAADTQYF.

As to this clonotype: It may be a read error: a sequence one base away is much more abundant. The chain uses TRBV29-1 and TRBJ2-1; 11 bases align to TRBD2. This CDR3 is 15 amino acids long. CDR1 is SQVTM and CDR2 is ANQGSEA in the germline V gene. The CDR3 nucleotides read TGCAGCGTCAAATCGACTAGCGGGAATTTTAATGGGCAGTTCTTC. The encoded protein is CSVKSTSGNFNGQFF.

This clonotype came up many times. This chain connects TRBV20-1 to TRBJ2-1, with 9 positions matching TRBD2. This CDR3 contains 16 residues. CDR1 is DFQATT and CDR2 is SNEGSKA in the germline V gene (reference sequence). V gave up 3 bases and J gave up 5 bases; unmatched junction bases: 11. CDR3 nucleotides: TGCAGTGCTAGTCCCAGCGGGAGGAGGTGGAACAATGAGCAGTTCTTC. It yields the protein CSASPSGRRWNNEQFF.

This clonotype was seen at least ten times. The J gene is TRBJ1-2, the V gene TRBV18; TRBD1 matches at 7 bases. The trim removed 2 bases at V and 8 bases at J, leaving 11 bases unmatched. The CDR3 consists of 15 residues. Germline V gene data show CDR1 as KGHSH and CDR2 as LQKENI. The CDR3 DNA reads TGTGCCAGCTCACCATTAGCTCAACGACAGGGCGGCTACACCTTC. Encoded protein: CASSPLAQRQGGYTF.

This clonotype showed up many times. The V gene is TRBV12-3 or TRBV12-4, the J gene TRBJ2-1; 9 positions agree with TRBD2. The CDR3 is 18 residues long. V lost 6 bases to trimming and J lost 6 bases; unmatched junction nucleotides: 18. The CDR3 DNA is TGTGCCAGCAGCACCATCTCGCTAGCGGGGACCTCGGCCAATGAGCAGTTCTTC. Its translation: CASSTISLAGTSANEQFF.

This clonotype was counted a few times. At one of its ends the junction is not consistent with the germline gene, which may arise from a read error. This chain connects TRBV10-3 to TRBJ2-7, with TRBD1 matching over 11 bases. CDR3 size: 16 residues. CDR1 and CDR2 (germline): ENHRY, SYGVKD. The CDR3 DNA follows: TGTGCCATCAGAGTGAGTGGGGACAGGGGGACCTACGGGCAGTACTTC. Its translation: CAIRVSGDRGTYGQYF.

The V call is TRBV5-8, the J call TRBJ2-5, with D possibly matching TRBD2 (6 bases). V lost 6 bases and J lost 2, with 20 bases in between. CDR1 is SGHTS, CDR2 YDEGEE, per germline. The CDR3 covers 16 residues. In DNA form, the CDR3 reads TGTGCCAGCACCCCCGCGGGCGGGGCGTTTCAAGAGACCCAGTACTTC. Residues: CASTPAGGAFQETQYF.

This clonotype was counted a few times. V gene TRBV4-2 combines with J gene TRBJ2-1, with TRBD2 matching over 8 bases. V was pared by 1 base and J by 2 bases, with 7 bases of the junction left unmatched. The CDR3 consists of 17 residues. The germline V gene encodes CDR1 LGHNA and CDR2 YNFKEQ. CDR3 loop: CASSQGGLAGAYNEQFF. For the CDR3, the DNA is TGTGCCAGCAGCCAAGGGGGTCTAGCGGGCGCCTACAATGAGCAGTTCTTC.

This clonotype appeared many times. The rearrangement joins TRBV12-3 or TRBV12-4 to TRBJ2-1, with 13 bases aligning to TRBD2. This CDR3 contains 15 residues. V shed 6 bases, J shed 9 bases, and the junction held 8 bases outside the gene matches. The CDR3 is CASRPGLAGVAEQFF. The CDR3 nucleotides are TGTGCCAGCAGGCCTGGACTAGCGGGAGTTGCTGAGCAGTTCTTC.

At least ten counts were recorded for this clonotype. The CDR3 nucleotides read TGTGCCAGCAGCCAAGAGTACAGGATGAACACTGAAGCTTTCTTT. Translation: CASSQEYRMNTEAFF. The V and J genes are TRBV3-1 and TRBJ1-1, with a possible D match to TRBD1 (5 bases). Trimming stripped 0 bases from V and 0 bases from J, with 8 bases between. The germline V gene has CDR1 LGHDT and CDR2 YNNKEL (reference sequence). This CDR3 region has 15 residues.

This clonotype was observed many times. The chain couples TRBV7-8 to TRBJ1-1; 8 bases fit TRBD1. This CDR3 region has 15 residues. V shed 4 bases, J shed 1 base, and the junction held 5 bases outside the gene matches. Germline V CDR1 and CDR2: SGHVS, FQNEAQ. CDR3 in DNA: TGTGCCAGCAGCTGGTCCGGGACAGGGAACACTGAAGCTTTCTTT. Translating gives CASSWSGTGNTEAFF. The entire variable domain, with the rest obtained from reference TRBV7-8 and TRBJ1-1, is as follows: GAGVSQSPRYKVAKRGQDVALRCDPISGHVSLFWYQQALGQGPEFLTYFQNEAQLDKSGLPSDRFFAERPEGSVSTLKIQRTQQEDSAVYLCASSWSGTGNTEAFFGQGTRLTVV.

V and J are TRBV4-3 and TRBJ1-1; the match to TRBD1 covers 7 bases. V trimming: 4 bases; J trimming: 1 base; junction bases outside the gene matches: 9. The CDR3 runs 16 residues. The germline V gene encodes CDR1 LGHNA and CDR2 YSLEER. The CDR3 reads CASSRGRQGRNTEAFF. For the CDR3, the DNA is TGCGCCAGCAGCCGAGGCAGACAGGGAAGGAACACTGAAGCTTTCTTT.

Concerning this clonotype: The junction departs from germline at one end; a sequencing error may be responsible. The chain joins TRBV5-1 to TRBJ2-3; TRBD1 aligns across 7 bases. The CDR3 has 16 residues. CDR1 is SGHRS, CDR2 YFSETQ, per germline. The CDR3 loop is CTSSFLTGTLADTQYF. In DNA, the CDR3 is TGCACCAGCAGCTTCCTGACAGGGACATTGGCAGATACGCAGTATTTT.